The clone carrying this T cell receptor beta chain turned up a few times. The target antigen is unknown. These data belong to a study of cytomegalovirus exposure and HLA in healthy donors. Notes on the study in general: Roughly uniform depth of sequencing across donors was assumed in presence/absence analyses.

Vbeta (60) and Jbeta (13) primers were used in the PCR. Profiling relied on immunoSEQ multiplex PCR, and the TCRdb table lists in-frame clones only, not all of them. The table records roughly 160,000 clones, roughly nine tenths of them present only once. The donors (healthy individuals) were bone marrow donors. The CDR3 is 18 residues long. The junction had 15 bases not matched to a gene; V was cut back by 7 bases and J by 0 bases. CDR1 is SGHVS and CDR2 is FNYEAQ in the germline V gene. The TCR sequence derives from a woman aged 25 to 39 in good health and CMV-seronegative. The V call is TRBV7-6, the J call TRBJ2-1; 7 bases align to TRBD2. The sample consisted of PBMCs. CDR3 loop: CASIPGGTLQISYNEQFF. The CDR3 nucleotides read TGTGCCAGCATCCCCGGGGGGACGTTACAAATCTCCTACAATGAGCAGTTCTTC.